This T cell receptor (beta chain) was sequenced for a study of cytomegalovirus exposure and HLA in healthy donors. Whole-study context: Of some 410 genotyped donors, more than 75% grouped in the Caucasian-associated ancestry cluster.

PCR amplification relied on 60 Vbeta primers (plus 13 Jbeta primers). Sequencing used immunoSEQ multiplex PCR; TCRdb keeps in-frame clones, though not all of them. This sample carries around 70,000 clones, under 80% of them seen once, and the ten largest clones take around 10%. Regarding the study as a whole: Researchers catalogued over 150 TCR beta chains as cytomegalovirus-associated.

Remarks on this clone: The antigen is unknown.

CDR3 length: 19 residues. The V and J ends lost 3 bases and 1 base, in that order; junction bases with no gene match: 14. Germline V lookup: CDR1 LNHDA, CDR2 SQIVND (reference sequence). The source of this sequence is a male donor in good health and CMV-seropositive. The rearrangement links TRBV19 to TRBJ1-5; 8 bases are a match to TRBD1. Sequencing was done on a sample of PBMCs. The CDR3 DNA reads TGTGCCAGTAGTATTCTATCCAGGGGGCGCGGTCGGAGCAATCAGCCCCAGCATTTT. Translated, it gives CASSILSRGRGRSNQPQHF.